One and the same sample provided the 19 T cell receptor beta chains below, sequenced in a study of cytomegalovirus exposure and HLA in healthy donors. With 60 Vbeta and 13 Jbeta primers, the PCR was carried out. TCRdb's table, derived via immunoSEQ multiplex PCR, lists solely in-frame clones and lacks some. The repertoire consists of some 190,000 clones, with about 9.4% occurring once and the leading ten covering less than 1.5%. Sequenced input: PBMCs. These receptors were taken from a woman aged 25-40 years in good health and CMV-seropositive.

Only a few counts were recorded for this clone. The CDR3 bases are TGTGCCAGCAGCAAAGTGGGGGGGCCAGGGAACACTGAAGCTTTCTTT. Its translation is CASSKVGGPGNTEAFF. The chain uses TRBV21-1 and TRBJ1-1. TRBV21-1 is termed a pseudogene. This CDR3 has 16 amino acids.

This clone has more than one count but fewer than ten. The rearrangement joins TRBV5-1 to TRBJ2-5, with D perhaps TRBD2 (6 bases). This CDR3 is 14 amino acids long. The V gene's germline CDR1 is SGHRS and CDR2 YFSETQ. Trimming took 3 bases from V and 4 from J, leaving 13 bases between them. CDR3: CASSSQLGGETQYF. In nucleotides, the CDR3 is TGCGCCAGCAGCTCCCAGCTGGGGGGAGAGACCCAGTACTTC.

The chain has TRBV19 and TRBJ2-5, with 7 bases lining up with TRBD2. With the DNA end fitting TRBJ2-7 better, the J assignment may be wrong. Germline V gives CDR1 LNHDA, CDR2 SQIVND (reference sequence). This CDR3 region has 14 residues. The CDR3 DNA reads as TGTGCCAGTAGTACGGCGGGAGAAGAATACGAGCAGTACTTC. The encoded protein is CASSTAGEEYEQYF.

In its sample, this clone was seen a few times. The V gene is TRBV2, the J gene TRBJ2-6, with D possibly matching TRBD2 (5 bases). The CDR3 sequence is 15 residues long. The germline CDR1 and CDR2 sequences are SNHLY and FYNNEI. Trimming removed 5 bases from V and 1 base from J, with 9 bases in between. CDR3 sequence (DNA): TGTGCCAGCAGTTCTCGGACTTCTGGGGCCAACGTCCTGACTTTC. Translated, it gives CASSSRTSGANVLTF.

The chain joins TRBV10-1 to TRBJ2-6, with 7 bases aligning to TRBD1. This CDR3 has 15 residues. Germline CDR1 WNHNN, CDR2 SYGVQD (reference sequence). The V gene end was trimmed by 5 bases and the J gene end by 0 bases; junction bases not matched to a gene: 1. CDR3 protein: CASSSGGSGANVLTF. The CDR3 DNA follows: TGCGCCAGCAGTTCAGGGGGCTCTGGGGCCAACGTCCTGACTTTC.

This clone was picked up a small number of times. The rearrangement uses TRBV6-1 and TRBJ2-5; 7 bases line up with TRBD1. The CDR3 contains 15 residues. CDR1 and CDR2 from the germline V gene are MNHNS and SASEGT. Germline trimming cut 6 bases from V and 0 bases from J; bases unmatched to any gene: 7. The CDR3 DNA follows: TGTGCCAGCAGGCCGGGACAGACCTACCAAGAGACCCAGTACTTC. This sequence encodes CASRPGQTYQETQYF.

The rearrangement uses TRBV5-6 and TRBJ2-7; 10 bases are a match to TRBD2. V was clipped by 3 bases and J by 1 base; unmatched bases: 4. Looked up from germline, CDR1 is SGHDT and CDR2 is YYEEEE. The CDR3 has 15 amino acids. Written as DNA, the CDR3 is TGTGCCAGCAGCTCGAGCGGGAGGGCATCCTACGAGCAGTACTTC. This encodes CASSSSGRASYEQYF.

V is TRBV5-1 and J is TRBJ2-1; 7 positions match TRBD2. The CDR3 length is 18 residues. V trimming: 0 bases; J trimming: 4 bases; junction bases outside the gene matches: 13. Germline V gene sequence: CDR1 SGHRS, CDR2 YFSETQ. DNA for the CDR3: TGCGCCAGCAGCTTGGCCCTAAACCCAGCGGGGCAATACAATGAGCAGTTCTTC. It yields the protein CASSLALNPAGQYNEQFF. The whole variable domain, filled in from reference TRBV5-1 and TRBJ2-1, reads KAGVTQTPRYLIKTRGQQVTLSCSPISGHRSVSWYQQTPGQGLQFLFEYFSETQRNKGNFPGRFSGRQFSNSRSEMNVSTLELGDSALYLCASSLALNPAGQYNEQFFGPGTRLTVL.

This rearrangement joins TRBV5-1 to TRBJ1-1, with 9 bases fitting TRBD1. This CDR3 is 15 amino acids long. Germline values: CDR1 SGHRS, CDR2 YFSETQ. V was clipped by 0 bases and J by 4 bases; unmatched bases: 4. The CDR3 loop is CASSLGTGVSTEAFF. The CDR3 DNA follows: TGCGCCAGCAGCTTGGGGACAGGGGTGAGCACTGAAGCTTTCTTT.

V is TRBV5-1 and J is TRBJ2-2; 8 bases map to TRBD1. After removal of 4 bases from V and 4 bases from J, the junction contained 6 bases not matched to a gene. The length of the CDR3 is 15 residues. Looked up from germline, CDR1 is SGHRS and CDR2 is YFSETQ. The CDR3 nucleotides read TGCGCCAGCAGCGCCGGCACAGGGGGCACCGGGGAGCTGTTTTTT. Translation: CASSAGTGGTGELFF.

This chain links TRBV5-1 with TRBJ1-1; tentatively, D is TRBD1 (6 bases). This CDR3 region has 15 residues. Germline V gives CDR1 SGHRS, CDR2 YFSETQ. V gave up 0 bases and J gave up 4 bases, with 13 bases separating them. The CDR3 sequence is CASSLGRGASTEAFF. CDR3 bases: TGCGCCAGCAGCTTGGGCCGGGGGGCAAGCACTGAAGCTTTCTTT.

The V call is TRBV7-9, the J call TRBJ1-1, with TRBD1 matching over 7 bases. The CDR3 covers 17 residues. The junction had 11 bases not matched to a gene; V was cut back by 4 bases and J by 0 bases. Germline CDR1 reads SEHNR; CDR2 reads FQNEAQ (reference sequence). In nucleotides, the CDR3 is TGTGCCAGCAGCTGGGACGTAGGGGGCAGCATGAACACTGAAGCTTTCTTT. Its translation is CASSWDVGGSMNTEAFF. The entire variable domain, with the rest obtained from reference TRBV7-9 and TRBJ1-1, is as follows: DTGVSQNPRHKITKRGQNVTFRCDPISEHNRLYWYRQTLGQGPEFLTYFQNEAQLEKSRLLSDRFSAERPKGSFSTLEIQRTEQGDSAMYLCASSWDVGGSMNTEAFFGQGTRLTVV.

This clone was seen a few times. The rearrangement links TRBV2 to TRBJ1-1; 8 positions agree with TRBD1. The CDR3 has 13 residues. Germline V CDR1 and CDR2: SNHLY, FYNNEI. With V trimmed by 6 bases and J by 6 bases, 6 bases remained unmatched. The CDR3 reads CASRVDRAAEAFF. Here the CDR3 DNA reads TGTGCCAGCAGGGTGGACAGGGCCGCTGAAGCTTTCTTT.

This sequence joins TRBV6-1 and TRBJ1-2; D unresolved. Trimming shortened V by 6 bases and J by 5 bases, and 16 bases separated the two germline ends. The CDR3 totals 14 residues. CDR1 and CDR2 (germline): MNHNS, SASEGT. This CDR3 reads CASRIEIWLYGYTF. In nucleotides, the CDR3 is TGTGCCAGCAGGATTGAGATTTGGTTGTATGGCTACACCTTC.

In this sample, this clone turned up many times. This chain connects TRBV7-3 to TRBJ2-7; the match to TRBD2 covers 10 bases. Germline loops: CDR1 SGHTA, CDR2 FQGTGA. J was trimmed by 7 bases and V by 5 bases; bases with no gene match: 8. The CDR3 is 14 residues long. The CDR3 DNA is TGTGCCAGCAGCCCGGGACTAGCGACAGGAGAGCAGTACTTC. Translated, it gives CASSPGLATGEQYF.

The chain uses TRBV7-2 and TRBJ1-2, with unresolved D. CDR3 length: 12 amino acids. Germline CDR1 is SGHTA and CDR2 is FQGNSA. The V end was cut by 5 bases, the J end by 5 bases, with 9 bases between. The CDR3 nucleotides read TGTGCCAGCAGCCCTGGGCCGTATGGCTACACCTTC. It yields the protein CASSPGPYGYTF. Supplemented by reference TRBV7-2 and TRBJ1-2, the full variable domain reads GAGVSQSPSNKVTEKGKDVELRCDPISGHTALYWYRQSLGQGLEFLIYFQGNSAPDKSGLPSDRFSAERTGGSVSTLTIQRTQQEDSAVYLCASSPGPYGYTFGSGTRLTVV.

V usage is TRBV10-3 and J usage is TRBJ2-1, with a tentative D call TRBD1 (5 bases). Germline CDR1 reads ENHRY; CDR2 reads SYGVKD. Trimming stripped 6 bases from V and 3 bases from J, with 15 bases between. The CDR3 extends over 15 amino acids. The CDR3 coding sequence is TGTGCCATCAGACCGACAGACACCAGCTACAATGAGCAGTTCTTC. It specifies CAIRPTDTSYNEQFF.

The chain carries TRBV6-5 and TRBJ2-1; 9 nucleotides agree with TRBD1. This CDR3 is built from 14 residues. The V and J ends lost 6 bases and 3 bases, in that order; junction bases with no gene match: 3. Per the germline V gene, CDR1 is MNHEY and CDR2 is SVGAGI. The CDR3 loop reads CASRADRGYNEQFF. The CDR3 DNA is TGTGCCAGCAGGGCGGACAGGGGCTACAATGAGCAGTTCTTC.

This clone was observed a handful of times. The V gene is TRBV11-2, the J gene TRBJ1-3, with unresolved D. CDR1 and CDR2 from the germline V gene are SGHAT and FQNNGV. The length of the CDR3 is 14 residues. Trimming shortened V by 6 bases and J by 2 bases, and 11 bases separated the two germline ends. CDR3 loop: CASSIWEAGNTIYF. CDR3 nucleotide sequence: TGTGCCAGCAGTATATGGGAGGCTGGAAACACCATATATTTT.